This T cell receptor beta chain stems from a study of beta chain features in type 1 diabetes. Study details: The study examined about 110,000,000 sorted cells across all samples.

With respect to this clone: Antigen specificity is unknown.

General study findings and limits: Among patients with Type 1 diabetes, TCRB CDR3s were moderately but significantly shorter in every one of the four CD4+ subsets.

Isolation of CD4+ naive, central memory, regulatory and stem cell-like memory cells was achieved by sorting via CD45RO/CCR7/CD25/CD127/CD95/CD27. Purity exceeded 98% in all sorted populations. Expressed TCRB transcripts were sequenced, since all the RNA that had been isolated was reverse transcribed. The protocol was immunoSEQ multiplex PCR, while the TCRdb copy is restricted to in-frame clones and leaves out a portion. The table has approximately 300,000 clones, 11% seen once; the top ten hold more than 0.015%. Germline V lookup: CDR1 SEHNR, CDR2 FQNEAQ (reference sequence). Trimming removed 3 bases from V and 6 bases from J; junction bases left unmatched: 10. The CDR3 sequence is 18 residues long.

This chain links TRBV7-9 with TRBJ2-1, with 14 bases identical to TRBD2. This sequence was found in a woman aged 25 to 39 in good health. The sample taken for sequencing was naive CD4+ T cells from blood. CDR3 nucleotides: TGTGCCAGCAGCTTCCCCGGGACTAGCGGGAGAAAGGGCAATGAGCAGTTCTTC. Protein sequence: CASSFPGTSGRKGNEQFF.